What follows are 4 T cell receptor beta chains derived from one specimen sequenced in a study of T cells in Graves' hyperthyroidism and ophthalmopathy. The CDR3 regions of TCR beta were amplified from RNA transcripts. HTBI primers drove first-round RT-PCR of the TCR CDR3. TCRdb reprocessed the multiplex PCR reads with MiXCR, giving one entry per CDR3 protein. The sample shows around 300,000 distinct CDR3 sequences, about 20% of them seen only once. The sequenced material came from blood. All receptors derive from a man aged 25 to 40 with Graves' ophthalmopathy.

The CDR3 is CASSAPLGRARQETQYF. The CDR3 coding sequence is TGTGCCAGCAGCGCTCCCCTCGGGAGGGCCAGGCAAGAGACCCAGTACTTC. The chain is built from TRBV7-2 and TRBJ2-5; 8 bases map to TRBD2. The CDR3 extends over 17 amino acids. Germline V gene data show CDR1 as SGHTA and CDR2 as FQGNSA. The ends lost 5 bases at V and 2 bases at J; junction bases unmatched: 13.

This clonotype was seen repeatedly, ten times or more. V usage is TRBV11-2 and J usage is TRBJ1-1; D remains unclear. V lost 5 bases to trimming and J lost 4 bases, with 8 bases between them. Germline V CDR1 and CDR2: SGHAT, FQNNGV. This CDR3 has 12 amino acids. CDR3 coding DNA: TGTGCCAGCAGCCAAGCCGCCACTGAAGCTTTCTTT. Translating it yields CASSQAATEAFF. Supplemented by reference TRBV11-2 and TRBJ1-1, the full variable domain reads EAGVAQSPRYKIIEKRQSVAFWCNPISGHATLYWYQQILGQGPKLLIQFQNNGVVDDSQLPKDRFSAERLKGVDSTLKIQPAKLEDSAVYLCASSQAATEAFFGQGTRLTVV.

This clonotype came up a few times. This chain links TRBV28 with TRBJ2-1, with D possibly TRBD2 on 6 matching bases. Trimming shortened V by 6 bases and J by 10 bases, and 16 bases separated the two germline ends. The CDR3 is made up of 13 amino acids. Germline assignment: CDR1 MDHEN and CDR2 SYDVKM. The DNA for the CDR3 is TGTGCCAGCAGCGAAGTGTACAGCGGGGAGCAGTTCTTC. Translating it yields CASSEVYSGEQFF.

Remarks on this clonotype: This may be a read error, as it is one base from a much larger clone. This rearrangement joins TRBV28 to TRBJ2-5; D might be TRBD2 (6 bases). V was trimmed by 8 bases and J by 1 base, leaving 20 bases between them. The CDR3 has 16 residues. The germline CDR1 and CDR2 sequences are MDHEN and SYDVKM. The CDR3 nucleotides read TGTGCCAGCGGTCCCCGACTAGGATTAGGCCAAGAGACCCAGTACTTC. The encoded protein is CASGPRLGLGQETQYF.